The 25 T cell receptor beta chains below come from one sample, sequenced in a study of shared clonotypes between healthy human individuals. CD45RO-negative, CCR7-positively selected cells formed the naive CD8 fraction, excluding terminally differentiated effector memory CD45RA+ cells. TCRdb's table, derived via immunoSEQ multiplex PCR, lists solely in-frame clones and lacks some. The sample lists 1.5 million to 2.5 million clones; just under 95% were seen once. Material for sequencing was naive CD8+ T cells sorted from blood. Source of these receptors: a man aged 18-30 years in good health.

Here the CDR3 reads CASSLIFGLNTEAFF. The CDR3 DNA reads TGTGCCAGCAGCTTAATATTTGGGTTGAACACTGAAGCTTTCTTT. This chain joins TRBV7-9 and TRBJ1-1; D remains ambiguous. CDR3 size: 15 residues. The V end lost 2 bases, the J end lost 0 bases, and 10 bases lay between the germline ends. Germline CDR1 is SEHNR and CDR2 is FQNEAQ (reference sequence).

The rearrangement uses TRBV5-6 and TRBJ2-1; D might be TRBD2 (6 bases). The CDR3 is 12 amino acids. V dropped 8 bases and J dropped 7 bases, with 13 bases sitting between them. The germline V gene encodes CDR1 SGHDT and CDR2 YYEEEE. CDR3 DNA sequence: TGTGCCAGTAATCGGGGGTTGAATGAGCAGTTCTTC. Encoded protein: CASNRGLNEQFF.

J is TRBJ2-7 and V is TRBV5-4; 8 bases line up with TRBD1. In germline, CDR1 is SGHNT, CDR2 YYREEE (reference sequence). The CDR3 runs 14 residues. After removal of 3 bases from V and 6 bases from J, the junction contained 8 bases not matched to a gene. CDR3 amino acids: CASSSGGPSSEQYF. The DNA of the CDR3 is TGTGCCAGCAGCTCAGGGGGCCCAAGCAGCGAGCAGTACTTC.

V usage is TRBV6-1 and J usage is TRBJ2-3, with TRBD1 matching over 9 bases. From germline, CDR1 is MNHNS and CDR2 SASEGT. V lost 4 bases, J lost 0 bases, and 8 bases stayed unmatched. CDR3 length: 17 residues. This CDR3 reads CASSGLGTGISTDTQYF. CDR3 DNA sequence: TGTGCCAGCAGTGGACTGGGGACAGGGATTAGCACAGATACGCAGTATTTT.

The rearrangement uses TRBV27 and TRBJ2-1; 9 nucleotides agree with TRBD2. V gave up 7 bases and J gave up 6 bases; unmatched junction bases: 10. This CDR3 has 15 amino acids. Per the germline V gene, CDR1 is MNHEY and CDR2 is SMNVEV (reference sequence). The CDR3 region has the DNA TGTGCCAGCACCTTGAGCGGGGGGCCTATCAATGAGCAGTTCTTC. Its protein product is CASTLSGGPINEQFF.

This clone was seen once. No DNA is shown, since the ends of the CDR3 on it are uncertain; the CDR3 is the one TCRdb lists. This chain links TRBV28 with TRBJ2-7; the table's TRBD1 call for D was not verified on the DNA. Including both end residues, the CDR3 is 14 amino acids long. Germline V gene sequence: CDR1 MDHEN, CDR2 SYDVKM. Here the CDR3 reads CASLGTDRTYEQYF.

In the case of this clone: This sample also contains other DNA sequences that code for the same CDR3. The chain joins TRBV27 to TRBJ2-3; the D is unclear. This CDR3 region has 15 residues. Germline V gene sequence: CDR1 MNHEY, CDR2 SMNVEV (reference sequence). Trimming took 2 bases from V and 0 from J, leaving 9 bases between them. For the CDR3, the DNA is TGTGCCAGCAGTTTACTGGGGTCTAGCACAGATACGCAGTATTTT. Its translation: CASSLLGSSTDTQYF.

DNA for the CDR3: TGTGCCAGCAGCTTCGGGACAGGCGCGGCCTACGAGCAGTACTTC. Protein product: CASSFGTGAAYEQYF. The rearrangement links TRBV7-6 to TRBJ2-7; 8 nucleotides line up with TRBD1. V dropped 3 bases and J dropped 2; count of bases not matched to a gene: 6. In germline, CDR1 is SGHVS, CDR2 FNYEAQ. This CDR3 comprises 15 residues.

The chain employs TRBV9 and TRBJ2-3; tentative D call: TRBD2 (5 bases). The CDR3 extends over 13 amino acids. Trimming stripped 6 bases from V and 3 bases from J, with 11 bases between. CDR1 is SGDLS and CDR2 is YYNGEE in the germline V gene. In DNA, the CDR3 is TGTGCCAGCACCGGGGAGTGGACAGATACGCAGTATTTT. It is translated as CASTGEWTDTQYF.

This chain connects TRBV7-2 to TRBJ2-7; possible D gene TRBD2, 5 bases. This CDR3 region has 18 residues. CDR1 and CDR2 from the germline V gene are SGHTA and FQGNSA. V lost 5 bases to trimming and J lost 1 base, with 24 bases between them. For the CDR3, the DNA is TGTGCCAGCAGCGCGGGTACTAGTCGGGATTCCCTTTCCTACGAGCAGTACTTC. Its protein product is CASSAGTSRDSLSYEQYF. The full variable domain, in which reference TRBV7-2 and TRBJ2-7 provide the parts outside the CDR3, is GAGVSQSPSNKVTEKGKDVELRCDPISGHTALYWYRQSLGQGLEFLIYFQGNSAPDKSGLPSDRFSAERTGGSVSTLTIQRTQQEDSAVYLCASSAGTSRDSLSYEQYFGPGTRLTVT.

The rearrangement uses TRBV13 and TRBJ2-1; 10 nucleotides match TRBD1. The CDR3 runs 16 residues. Germline CDR1 PRHDT, CDR2 FYEKMQ (reference sequence). V lost 4 bases and J lost 3; bases outside the gene matches: 6. CDR3 sequence reads: CASSSDGTGVYNEQFF. The CDR3 DNA reads TGTGCCAGCAGCTCGGACGGGACAGGGGTCTACAATGAGCAGTTCTTC.

The chain joins TRBV13 to TRBJ1-4, with 9 bases lining up with TRBD1. The CDR3 has 14 amino acids. Germline CDR1 is PRHDT and CDR2 is FYEKMQ (reference sequence). Trimming removed 5 bases from V and 9 bases from J; junction bases left unmatched: 7. The CDR3 region has the DNA TGTGCCAGCAGCAGGGACAGGGTAACGCAAAAACTGTTTTTT. Protein product: CASSRDRVTQKLFF.

The rearrangement uses TRBV4-1 and TRBJ2-4, with D unclear. V was trimmed by 6 bases and J by 5 bases, leaving 23 bases between them. Germline V gene data show CDR1 as MGHRA and CDR2 as YSYEKL. The CDR3 is 17 amino acids. CDR3 sequence reads: CASRHIGVLFRENIQYF. CDR3 in DNA: TGCGCCAGCAGACATATTGGGGTCTTGTTTCGGGAAAACATTCAGTACTTC.

This clone has just one count. The gene calls are TRBV4-1 and TRBJ1-2; no reliable D call. Germline loops: CDR1 MGHRA, CDR2 YSYEKL. Trimming stripped 2 bases from V and 3 bases from J, with 7 bases between. The CDR3 covers 13 residues. The CDR3 DNA sequence: TGCGCCAGCAGCCAATTGCATGACTATGGCTACACCTTC. Protein: CASSQLHDYGYTF.

This chain connects TRBV28 to TRBJ2-1, with D possibly being TRBD1 or TRBD2 (5 bases each). Germline CDR1 reads MDHEN; CDR2 reads SYDVKM. With 3 bases removed from V and 6 bases from J, the gap between germline ends came to 6 bases. The CDR3 spans 12 residues. In DNA, the CDR3 is TGTGCCAGCAGTTTCGGGGCCAATGAGCAGTTCTTC. It specifies CASSFGANEQFF.

V usage is TRBV2 and J usage is TRBJ1-5; D perhaps matches TRBD1 (5 bases). The CDR3 contains 13 residues. Germline CDR1 SNHLY, CDR2 FYNNEI. V was shortened by 4 bases and J by 7 bases, with 11 bases between the two germline ends. The CDR3 loop is CASSGLGEQPQHF. As DNA, the CDR3 is TGTGCCAGCAGTGGGCTGGGGGAGCAGCCCCAGCATTTT.

To note about this clone: The sample has other DNA sequences that encode this CDR3 too. This rearrangement joins TRBV7-9 to TRBJ1-1; 7 nucleotides agree with TRBD1. J lost 3 bases, V lost 3 bases, and 7 bases had no gene match. CDR1 is SEHNR and CDR2 is FQNEAQ in the germline V gene (reference sequence). This CDR3 has 15 residues. CDR3 protein: CASSLAGGGDTEAFF. CDR3 bases: TGTGCCAGCAGCTTGGCAGGGGGAGGGGACACTGAAGCTTTCTTT.

The chain links TRBV5-1 to TRBJ2-7; D perhaps matches TRBD2 (5 bases). The CDR3 has 15 residues. Germline V gene lookup returns CDR1 SGHRS and CDR2 YFSETQ. Deletions cut 3 bases from V and 5 bases from J, with 18 bases between. The CDR3 nucleotides are TGCGCCAGCAGCTCCTGGGGTCGTCTAGCCGACGAGCAGTACTTC. This encodes CASSSWGRLADEQYF.

This clone was picked up a small number of times. The V call is TRBV9, the J call TRBJ1-5; no definite D call. Germline CDR1 reads SGDLS; CDR2 reads YYNGEE. The CDR3 has 14 amino acids. V lost 0 bases, J lost 5 bases, and 9 bases lay in between. For the CDR3, the DNA is TGTGCCAGCAGCGTAGGGGTCAGCGATCAGCCCCAGCATTTT. Protein product: CASSVGVSDQPQHF.

This clone was detected only once. The chain employs TRBV4-1 and TRBJ2-5; tentative D call: TRBD2 (6 bases). Trimming cost V 0 bases and J 5 bases, with 13 bases left between them. The CDR3 has 15 amino acids. CDR1 is MGHRA, CDR2 YSYEKL, per germline. CDR3 sequence: CASSQDRGMEETQYF. The CDR3 DNA follows: TGCGCCAGCAGCCAAGACCGGGGGATGGAGGAGACCCAGTACTTC.

The CDR3 bases are TGTGCCAGCAACCAACCGGGACAGGGTGAAGACACTGAAGCTTTCTTT. Translated, it gives CASNQPGQGEDTEAFF. The chain links TRBV9 to TRBJ1-1, with 9 bases that match TRBD1. The CDR3 spans 16 residues. The V segment lost 6 bases and the J segment 3 bases; nucleotides outside the gene matches: 12. Germline CDR1 reads SGDLS; CDR2 reads YYNGEE.

This chain connects TRBV28 to TRBJ2-7; 9 bases are a match to TRBD1. Germline-derived CDR1 and CDR2 are MDHEN and SYDVKM. The CDR3 consists of 14 residues. Trimming took 6 bases from V and 5 from J; bases not matched to a gene: 8. In DNA, the CDR3 is TGTGCCAGCAGCCAGGGACAGGGTTACGACGAGCAGTACTTC. It encodes CASSQGQGYDEQYF.

The genes are TRBV2 and TRBJ2-7; tentative D call: TRBD2 (6 bases). The germline gives CDR1 SNHLY, CDR2 FYNNEI. V lost 2 bases and J 4 bases, leaving 18 bases between the germline ends. This CDR3 has 16 amino acids. CDR3 DNA sequence: TGTGCCAGCAGTGAAACGGCGGGATCGCTTCAATACGAGCAGTACTTC. This codes for CASSETAGSLQYEQYF.

The chain employs TRBV11-3 and TRBJ2-1; 11 bases line up with TRBD2. The junction had 12 bases not matched to a gene; V was cut back by 3 bases and J by 8 bases. Germline lookup yields CDR1 SGHNT and CDR2 YENEEA. This CDR3 region has 17 residues. CDR3 sequence reads: CASSLGTSGSVGDEQFF. The CDR3 DNA reads TGTGCCAGCAGCTTGGGCACTAGCGGGAGTGTAGGGGATGAGCAGTTCTTC.

The chain uses TRBV7-2 and TRBJ1-1; D is unclear. The V gene lost 0 bases and the J gene lost 10 bases, with 15 bases spanning the gap. The CDR3 contains 14 residues. Germline V gene sequence: CDR1 SGHTA, CDR2 FQGNSA. CDR3 DNA sequence: TGTGCCAGCAGCTTAGCAGGGTCCGACCCTAGAGCTTTCTTT. Encoded protein: CASSLAGSDPRAFF.